The 15 T cell receptor beta chains listed next were all sequenced from one sample in a study of T cell responses to AZD1222 COVID-19 vaccine. Produced via immunoSEQ multiplex PCR; TCRdb's table is partial and in-frame only. This sample has 120,000 or so clones, with roughly nine tenths found just once. The sample here was peripheral blood, taken on day 0 of AZD1222 vaccination. Source of these receptors: an adult in good health.

The genes are TRBV5-1 and TRBJ2-2; unclear D gene. V lost 2 bases, J lost 0 bases, and 11 bases lay in between. The CDR3 sequence is 16 residues long. CDR1 and CDR2 (germline): SGHRS, YFSETQ. CDR3 nucleotides: TGCGCCAGCAGCTTTAGCACTTCACCGAACACCGGGGAGCTGTTTTTT. Protein product: CASSFSTSPNTGELFF.

The chain has TRBV27 and TRBJ2-7; 12 bases fit TRBD1. The ends lost 3 bases at V and 3 bases at J; junction bases unmatched: 3. Germline CDR1 and CDR2: MNHEY and SMNVEV (reference sequence). This CDR3 spans 15 amino acids. The CDR3 DNA sequence: TGTGCCAGCAGTTTCTGGGACAGGGGGCTCTACGAGCAGTACTTC. Its translation is CASSFWDRGLYEQYF.

A note on this clone: In the same sample, other DNA sequences code for this CDR3. The chain carries TRBV27 and TRBJ1-1, with 9 positions matching TRBD1. The CDR3 has 14 amino acids. Germline trimming cut 6 bases from V and 1 base from J; bases unmatched to any gene: 3. The germline V gene encodes CDR1 MNHEY and CDR2 SMNVEV (reference sequence). CDR3 coding DNA: TGTGCCAGCAGCCTACAGGGGGCGAACACTGAAGCTTTCTTT. Its protein product is CASSLQGANTEAFF.

J is TRBJ1-2 and V is TRBV9, with TRBD1 matching over 8 bases. Losses at the gene ends were 3 bases for V and 1 base for J; bases not matched to a gene: 5. This CDR3 spans 15 amino acids. Germline CDR1 SGDLS, CDR2 YYNGEE. Here the CDR3 DNA reads TGTGCCAGCAGCGCGACAGGGGCTGATAACTATGGCTACACCTTC. It yields the protein CASSATGADNYGYTF.

CDR3 DNA sequence: TGTGCCAGCAGCCAAGACGGGACACTCATCTCTGGAAACACCATATATTTT. Protein product: CASSQDGTLISGNTIYF. This chain joins TRBV3-1 (or the pseudogene TRBV3-2) and TRBJ1-3, with D possibly being TRBD1 (6 bases). This CDR3 region has 17 residues. V was clipped by 0 bases and J by 0 bases, with 12 bases between them. Germline assignment: CDR1 LGHDT and CDR2 YNNKEL (reference sequence).

This chain uses TRBV7-9 with TRBJ2-5, with D tentatively TRBD2 (6 bases). CDR1 and CDR2 (germline): SEHNR, FQNEAQ (reference sequence). Trimming took 0 bases from V and 5 from J, leaving 13 bases between them. The CDR3 totals 15 residues. The CDR3 DNA sequence: TGTGCCAGCAGCTTAGCTCGGGAGCCGGGGGAGACCCAGTACTTC. This codes for CASSLAREPGETQYF.

This chain uses TRBV9 with TRBJ2-1, with 15 bases matching TRBD2. The CDR3 covers 15 residues. Germline trimming cut 4 bases from V and 9 bases from J; bases unmatched to any gene: 5. CDR1 SGDLS and CDR2 YYNGEE come from the germline V gene. The CDR3 loop is CASSRGLAGGLEQFF. Here the CDR3 DNA reads TGTGCCAGCAGCCGCGGACTAGCGGGGGGGCTTGAGCAGTTCTTC.

This clone was counted only a few times. The chain links TRBV7-2 to TRBJ2-7; 11 positions agree with TRBD1. Germline loops: CDR1 SGHTA, CDR2 FQGNSA. J gave up 4 bases and V 5 bases, and 7 bases lay outside the gene matches. CDR3 size: 15 residues. Written as DNA, the CDR3 is TGTGCCAGCAGCGAGGGGACAGGGGGGTTTTACGAGCAGTACTTC. Translated, it gives CASSEGTGGFYEQYF. The full variable domain, with the rest looked up from reference TRBV7-2 and TRBJ2-7, is GAGVSQSPSNKVTEKGKDVELRCDPISGHTALYWYRQSLGQGLEFLIYFQGNSAPDKSGLPSDRFSAERTGGSVSTLTIQRTQQEDSAVYLCASSEGTGGFYEQYFGPGTRLTVT.

The V call is TRBV6-5, the J call TRBJ1-5; D might be TRBD1 (6 bases). Trimming took 2 bases from V and 5 from J, leaving 13 bases between them. CDR3 size: 15 residues. CDR1 and CDR2 (germline): MNHEY, SVGAGI. CDR3 protein: CASSYGSGAHQPQHF. The CDR3 nucleotides read TGTGCCAGCAGTTACGGTTCAGGGGCCCATCAGCCCCAGCATTTT.

The chain uses TRBV11-2 and TRBJ2-2; 8 nucleotides agree with TRBD1. CDR1 SGHAT and CDR2 FQNNGV come from the germline V gene. With V trimmed by 6 bases and J by 4 bases, 4 bases remained unmatched. The CDR3 has 14 residues. The CDR3 spells CASSLTGVTGELFF. The CDR3 nucleotides read TGTGCCAGCAGTTTGACAGGGGTCACCGGGGAGCTGTTTTTT.

The rearrangement uses TRBV18 and TRBJ2-7; perhaps TRBD2 as D (6 bases). CDR1 is KGHSH and CDR2 is LQKENI in the germline V gene. The CDR3 runs to 15 residues. V was clipped by 2 bases and J by 1 base, with 12 bases between them. The CDR3 spells CASSPSSGRSYEQYF. The DNA for the CDR3 is TGTGCCAGCTCACCAAGTTCAGGGAGGTCCTACGAGCAGTACTTC.

CDR3 loop: CASSEKEKLFF. The CDR3 DNA is TGTGCCAGCAGTGAAAAGGAAAAACTGTTTTTT. The V call is TRBV6-1, the J call TRBJ1-4, with unresolved D. Trimming stripped 2 bases from V and 8 bases from J, with 3 bases between. CDR1 is MNHNS and CDR2 is SASEGT in the germline V gene. CDR3 size: 11 residues.

This clone was counted once. This sequence joins TRBV7-3 and TRBJ2-3, with TRBD2 matching over 11 bases. Germline V gene data show CDR1 as SGHTA and CDR2 as FQGTGA. The CDR3 runs to 16 residues. The trim removed 4 bases at V and 8 bases at J, leaving 11 bases unmatched. The chain's CDR3 is CASSSLAGGGPGTQYF. The CDR3 nucleotides are TGTGCCAGCAGCTCTCTAGCGGGGGGCGGACCAGGTACGCAGTATTTT.

The chain links TRBV5-1 to TRBJ1-4; D unclear. Trimming left V 4 bases short and J 3 bases short, with 19 bases between. The CDR3 runs 17 residues. Germline V gene lookup returns CDR1 SGHRS and CDR2 YFSETQ. Written as DNA, the CDR3 is TGCGCCAGCAGCCCGACCACCTTCAGGAGACCTAATGAAAAACTGTTTTTT. Amino acids: CASSPTTFRRPNEKLFF.

This clone occurred once. V gene TRBV4-3 combines with J gene TRBJ2-1; a possible D gene is TRBD2 (5 bases). The germline CDR1 and CDR2 sequences are LGHNA and YSLEER. The CDR3 is 15 residues long. V was clipped by 0 bases and J by 4 bases, with 10 bases between them. CDR3 residues: CASSQERVGYNEQFF. The CDR3 DNA reads TGCGCCAGCAGCCAAGAGAGGGTAGGGTACAATGAGCAGTTCTTC.